This passage covers 5 T cell receptor beta chains from one sample sequenced in a study of shared clonotypes between healthy human individuals (dated by TCRdb to the early 2020s). CD8 naive samples consisted of CD45RO-negative cells that were positively selected for CCR7, yielding a CD45RA+CCR7+ population without TemRA cells. The library relied on the immunoSEQ multiplex PCR assay. Here the immuneACCESS table is served through TCRdb, limited to in-frame sequences with V and J called. Missing clones are a known gap in these copies; in checked studies unresolved V genes cover under half, and the rest lacks a known reason. This sample holds 450,000 to 700,000 clones; over 95% were observed only once. The leading ten clones occupy 0.11% of the sample. Sequencing was done on a sample of naive CD8+ T cells sorted from blood. The label giving this sample's cell subset or site can be read as: CD45RA+CCR7+. The source is a woman aged 25 to 39 in good health.

The chain couples TRBV27 to TRBJ1-2; D not certain. The CDR3 contains 13 residues. Trimming cost V 5 bases and J 4 bases, with 11 bases left between them. Germline-derived CDR1 and CDR2 are MNHEY and SMNVEV (reference sequence). The CDR3 loop is CASSRGGGYGYTF. Here the CDR3 DNA reads TGTGCCAGCAGTCGAGGAGGCGGCTATGGCTACACCTTC.

The chain links TRBV2 to TRBJ2-1, with 8 bases lining up with TRBD2. V gave up 6 bases and J gave up 0 bases; unmatched junction bases: 7. The germline gives CDR1 SNHLY, CDR2 FYNNEI. This CDR3 has 16 amino acids. The CDR3 loop reads CASRHGAGVSYNEQFF. As DNA, the CDR3 is TGTGCCAGCAGGCACGGAGCGGGAGTCTCCTACAATGAGCAGTTCTTC.

The rearrangement links TRBV5-4 to TRBJ2-7, with 7 nucleotides matching TRBD2. V trimming: 0 bases; J trimming: 4 bases; junction bases outside the gene matches: 7. In germline, CDR1 is SGHNT, CDR2 YYREEE (reference sequence). The CDR3 is made up of 15 amino acids. CDR3 residues: CASSLATGGLYEQYF. CDR3 bases: TGTGCCAGCAGCTTGGCTACGGGAGGCCTGTACGAGCAGTACTTC.

V and J are TRBV7-9 and TRBJ2-7; TRBD1 aligns across 10 bases. This CDR3 is 15 amino acids long. The germline V gene has CDR1 SEHNR and CDR2 FQNEAQ (reference sequence). J gave up 2 bases and V 3 bases, and 4 bases lay outside the gene matches. CDR3 residues: CASSLIGTGAYEQYF. The CDR3 DNA sequence: TGTGCCAGCAGCTTGATCGGGACAGGGGCCTACGAGCAGTACTTC.

The chain uses TRBV6-1 and TRBJ2-1; 11 positions agree with TRBD2. The CDR3 runs 15 residues. V trimming: 7 bases; J trimming: 1 base; junction bases outside the gene matches: 3. CDR1 and CDR2 (germline): MNHNS, SASEGT. CDR3 protein: CASTRLAGSYNEQFF. As DNA, the CDR3 is TGTGCCAGCACTAGACTAGCGGGATCCTACAATGAGCAGTTCTTC.